The 29 T cell receptor beta chains in this list originate from one sample, sequenced in a study of T cells in localized non-small cell lung cancer. Libraries were prepared by immunoSEQ multiplex PCR; TCRdb keeps only in-frame clonotypes and omits some of them. Counted here are about 2,800 clones, around a third occurring once; the ten biggest clones make up about 12%. Specimen: normal lung tissue next to the tumor, collected before any cancer treatment. The receptors stem from a man between 35 and 75 years old with stage I lung adenocarcinoma.

V is TRBV19 and J is TRBJ2-7; 10 bases agree with TRBD2. The CDR3 extends over 15 amino acids. J lost 2 bases, V lost 5 bases, and 6 bases had no gene match. Germline lookup yields CDR1 LNHDA and CDR2 SQIVND (reference sequence). The CDR3 bases are TGTGCCAGTAGTCACACTAGCGGGGTTACCTACGAGCAGTACTTC. This translates into CASSHTSGVTYEQYF.

The table lists this clone with a few counts. The chain employs TRBV9 and TRBJ2-5; the match to TRBD2 covers 8 bases. The CDR3 is made up of 17 amino acids. The J segment lost 2 bases and the V segment lost 3 bases, leaving 12 bases of the junction unmatched. From germline, CDR1 is SGDLS and CDR2 YYNGEE. For the CDR3, the DNA is TGTGCCAGCAGCGCCGGCTTGGGGCGGGGGGCTCAAGAGACCCAGTACTTC. Residues: CASSAGLGRGAQETQYF. Complete variable domain (other parts from reference TRBV9 and TRBJ2-5): DSGVTQTPKHLITATGQRVTLRCSPRSGDLSVYWYQQSLDQGLQFLIQYYNGEERAKGNILERFSAQQFPDLHSELNLSSLELGDSALYFCASSAGLGRGAQETQYFGPGTRLLVL.

The rearrangement joins TRBV7-1 to TRBJ2-5; D not certain. TRBV7-1 is labeled an ORF, and its function is uncertain. Deletions cut 4 bases from V and 4 bases from J, with 10 bases between. The CDR3 runs 13 residues. CDR3 protein: CASSLALTETQYF. The CDR3 region has the DNA TGTGCCAGCAGCTTAGCTTTGACAGAGACCCAGTACTTC.

This chain links TRBV19 with TRBJ1-4; D is perhaps TRBD1 (6 bases). CDR3 length: 16 amino acids. Germline CDR1 and CDR2: LNHDA and SQIVND (reference sequence). V was pared by 6 bases and J by 7 bases, with 21 bases between. The CDR3 DNA sequence: TGTGCCAGTAGGCTCCTCGAAGGGGGATATAGTGAAAAACTGTTTTTT. Translation: CASRLLEGGYSEKLFF.

This chain uses TRBV2 with TRBJ2-1; perhaps TRBD2 as D (5 bases). This CDR3 is 17 amino acids long. V lost 6 bases and J lost 0, with 18 bases in between. Germline CDR1 and CDR2: SNHLY and FYNNEI. CDR3 DNA: TGTGCCAGCAGAGGAGTTGATCGGGGAAGCTCCTACAATGAGCAGTTCTTC. Translation gives CASRGVDRGSSYNEQFF.

This clone was seen a handful of times. The J gene is TRBJ1-2, the V gene TRBV29-1, with a weak D call TRBD1 (5 bases). CDR1 SQVTM and CDR2 ANQGSEA come from the germline V gene. This CDR3 is built from 12 residues. Deletions cut 2 bases from V and 1 base from J, with 5 bases between. The CDR3 region is CSVEQGNYGYTF. The CDR3 DNA follows: TGCAGCGTTGAACAGGGTAACTATGGCTACACCTTC.

The rearrangement links TRBV29-1 to TRBJ1-2; perhaps TRBD1 as D (6 bases). The CDR3 length is 13 residues. With 6 bases removed from V and 4 bases from J, the gap between germline ends came to 15 bases. Germline-derived CDR1 and CDR2 are SQVTM and ANQGSEA. The CDR3 DNA is TGCAGCGTCGGGGAGGGGGAGGCCTATGGCTACACCTTC. Its translation: CSVGEGEAYGYTF. The full variable domain, in which reference TRBV29-1 and TRBJ1-2 provide the parts outside the CDR3, is SAVISQKPSRDICQRGTSLTIQCQVDSQVTMMFWYRQQPGQSLTLIATANQGSEATYESGFVIDKFPISRPNLTFSTLTVSNMSPEDSSIYLCSVGEGEAYGYTFGSGTRLTVV.

The chain joins TRBV9 to TRBJ1-3; maybe TRBD1 (6 bases). CDR3 length equals 14 residues. In germline, CDR1 is SGDLS, CDR2 YYNGEE. The V and J ends lost 7 bases and 0 bases respectively, with 11 bases between them. Written as DNA, the CDR3 is TGTGCCAGCGGAGGGGGACACTCTGGAAACACCATATATTTT. It specifies CASGGGHSGNTIYF.

In this sample, this clone is medium-sized. The chain combines TRBV4-1 with TRBJ1-6, with a weak D call TRBD1 (5 bases). V lost 3 bases, J lost 7 bases, and 10 bases lay in between. The CDR3 loop spans 14 amino acids. CDR1 is MGHRA and CDR2 is YSYEKL in the germline V gene. As DNA, the CDR3 is TGCGCCAGCAGCCACCAGGGACCGAATTCACCCCTCCACTTT. Residues: CASSHQGPNSPLHF.

The chain links TRBV28 to TRBJ2-2; no firm D call. CDR3 length equals 14 residues. V shed 8 bases and J shed 0 bases, with 10 bases lying between them. Germline V lookup: CDR1 MDHEN, CDR2 SYDVKM. As DNA, the CDR3 is TGTGCCAGCGTCAAACCAACGAACACCGGGGAGCTGTTTTTT. Its protein is CASVKPTNTGELFF.

J is TRBJ1-5 and V is TRBV19; the D gene is possibly TRBD1 (6 bases). Trimming pared 3 bases from V and 3 bases from J, leaving 18 bases between. The CDR3 extends over 17 amino acids. In germline, CDR1 is LNHDA, CDR2 SQIVND (reference sequence). CDR3 region: CASSMRGLGGPNQPQHF. CDR3 DNA: TGTGCCAGTAGTATGAGAGGGTTGGGGGGGCCCAATCAGCCCCAGCATTTT.

This chain connects TRBV28 to TRBJ2-6; D is ambiguous. The CDR3 totals 16 residues. The germline V gene encodes CDR1 MDHEN and CDR2 SYDVKM. Trimming left V 6 bases short and J 1 base short, with 13 bases between. CDR3: CASSLTRKSGANVLTF. CDR3 DNA: TGTGCCAGCAGCCTTACCCGGAAATCTGGGGCCAACGTCCTGACTTTC.

This chain uses TRBV30 with TRBJ1-1; D gene ambiguous. V was trimmed by 5 bases and J by 4 bases, leaving 14 bases between them. The germline CDR1 and CDR2 sequences are GTSNPN and SVGIG (reference sequence). The CDR3 totals 13 residues. CDR3 residues: CAWRTEEGTEAFF. CDR3 in DNA: TGTGCCTGGCGCACGGAGGAAGGCACTGAAGCTTTCTTT.

This chain joins TRBV29-1 and TRBJ2-1, with TRBD1 matching 7 bases. The CDR3 spans 15 residues. J gave up 3 bases and V 3 bases, and 8 bases lay outside the gene matches. Germline assignment: CDR1 SQVTM and CDR2 ANQGSEA. This chain's CDR3 is CSVDIQGNLYNEQFF. CDR3 coding DNA: TGCAGCGTTGATATACAGGGGAACCTCTACAATGAGCAGTTCTTC.

This clone rates as medium-sized (0.01 to 0.1%). The V call is TRBV11-3, the J call TRBJ2-1, with a tentative D call TRBD2 (6 bases). CDR1 SGHNT and CDR2 YENEEA come from the germline V gene. This CDR3 has 16 amino acids. V shed 2 bases and J shed 3 bases, with 14 bases lying between them. The CDR3 here is CASSLNTGTGYNEQFF. The CDR3, as DNA: TGTGCCAGCAGCTTAAATACCGGGACTGGCTACAATGAGCAGTTCTTC.

This clone is termed medium-sized. The V gene is TRBV9, the J gene TRBJ2-3; TRBD2 matches 8 bases. The ends lost 7 bases at V and 4 bases at J; junction bases unmatched: 17. The length of the CDR3 is 17 residues. Germline V CDR1 and CDR2: SGDLS, YYNGEE. The CDR3 loop is CASSPLPSGGGADTQYF. CDR3 sequence (DNA): TGTGCCAGCTCCCCCCTCCCGAGCGGGGGAGGTGCAGATACGCAGTATTTT.

The chain employs TRBV18 and TRBJ2-5, with D perhaps matching TRBD1 or TRBD2 (5 bases each). V gave up 3 bases and J gave up 5 bases, with 10 bases separating them. Germline V gives CDR1 KGHSH, CDR2 LQKENI. This CDR3 has 13 residues. The CDR3 region is CASSPGTFETQYF. The CDR3 coding sequence is TGTGCCAGCTCACCGGGGACGTTCGAGACCCAGTACTTC.

CDR3: CASSQVPSWSLAKNIQYF. As DNA, the CDR3 is TGCGCCAGCAGCCAAGTGCCCTCCTGGAGCCTAGCCAAAAACATTCAGTACTTC. This chain uses TRBV4-1 with TRBJ2-4; D is undetermined. Germline V gene data show CDR1 as MGHRA and CDR2 as YSYEKL. Deletions cut 1 base from V and 0 bases from J, with 16 bases between. CDR3 length: 18 residues.

The chain carries TRBV5-1 and TRBJ2-1; perhaps TRBD1 as D (6 bases). V shed 3 bases and J shed 5 bases, with 15 bases lying between them. Germline CDR1 reads SGHRS; CDR2 reads YFSETQ. The CDR3 extends over 15 amino acids. CDR3 nucleotide sequence: TGCGCCAGCAGCTCCGGGACAACCACAAACAATGAGCAGTTCTTC. Encoded protein: CASSSGTTTNNEQFF.

This clone was seen a handful of times. The chain links TRBV6-8 to TRBJ2-7; 8 positions agree with TRBD1. Germline V gene lookup returns CDR1 MNHGY and CDR2 SAAAGT. The CDR3 runs 15 residues. J gave up 7 bases and V 6 bases, and 14 bases lay outside the gene matches. The CDR3 here is CASRDIPTGVVEQYF. Written as DNA, the CDR3 is TGTGCCAGCAGAGACATCCCGACAGGGGTTGTTGAGCAGTACTTC.

This chain joins TRBV28 and TRBJ2-3; D possibly corresponds to TRBD1 (5 bases). The CDR3 has 15 amino acids. Deletions cut 10 bases from V and 0 bases from J, with 17 bases between. Germline V CDR1 and CDR2: MDHEN, SYDVKM. The CDR3 sequence: CATQRRAGSTDTQYF. The DNA of the CDR3 is TGTGCCACCCAAAGAAGAGCAGGGAGCACAGATACGCAGTATTTT. Drawing the rest from reference TRBV28 and TRBJ2-3, the complete variable domain is DVKVTQSSRYLVKRTGEKVFLECVQDMDHENMFWYRQDPGLGLRLIYFSYDVKMKEKGDIPEGYSVSREKKERFSLILESASTNQTSMYLCATQRRAGSTDTQYFGPGTRLTVL.

V usage is TRBV6-8 and J usage is TRBJ2-2; the match to TRBD2 covers 10 bases. The CDR3 is 14 amino acids. The germline V gene encodes CDR1 MNHGY and CDR2 SAAAGT. The ends lost 7 bases at V and 6 bases at J; junction bases unmatched: 5. CDR3 loop: CASTSGSNAGELFF. In nucleotides, the CDR3 is TGTGCCAGCACTAGCGGGAGTAACGCCGGGGAGCTGTTTTTT.

The chain links TRBV5-1 to TRBJ2-1, with 8 nucleotides matching TRBD2. V lost 0 bases, J lost 3 bases, and 8 bases stayed unmatched. Germline V gene data show CDR1 as SGHRS and CDR2 as YFSETQ. The CDR3 loop spans 17 amino acids. CDR3 region: CASSLGREDRIYNEQFF. CDR3 coding DNA: TGCGCCAGCAGCTTGGGGCGGGAGGACCGAATCTACAATGAGCAGTTCTTC.

This clone was detected only a few times. This chain connects TRBV11-3 to TRBJ2-1; the match to TRBD1 covers 7 bases. V was clipped by 2 bases and J by 6 bases; unmatched bases: 16. The V gene's germline CDR1 is SGHNT and CDR2 YENEEA. The CDR3 contains 18 residues. CDR3 in amino acids: CASSLSFRQGKWVNEQFF. The CDR3 DNA follows: TGTGCCAGCAGCTTATCTTTCCGACAGGGAAAATGGGTCAATGAGCAGTTCTTC.

This clone was observed a few times. The chain employs TRBV6-8 and TRBJ2-7; D is uncertain. The CDR3 is 12 residues long. V lost 2 bases and J 2 bases, leaving 4 bases between the germline ends. Germline V gives CDR1 MNHGY, CDR2 SAAAGT. The CDR3 reads CASSYTPYEQYF. CDR3 in DNA: TGTGCCAGCAGTTACACGCCCTACGAGCAGTACTTC.

CDR3 amino acids: CATSLGYNEQFF. CDR3 nucleotide sequence: TGTGCCACCTCCCTTGGTTACAATGAGCAGTTCTTC. The chain links TRBV6-8 to TRBJ2-1; no clear D. V was trimmed by 10 bases and J by 4 bases, leaving 11 bases between them. CDR1 is MNHGY and CDR2 is SAAAGT in the germline V gene. The CDR3 totals 12 residues.

This chain uses TRBV18 with TRBJ2-7, with TRBD1 identical over 7 bases. V was pared by 6 bases and J by 5 bases, with 4 bases of the junction left unmatched. In germline, CDR1 is KGHSH, CDR2 LQKENI. The CDR3 consists of 12 residues. CDR3 amino acids: CASSPTGDEQYF. CDR3 sequence (DNA): TGTGCCAGCTCCCCCACAGGGGACGAGCAGTACTTC.

The chain joins TRBV28 to TRBJ2-3, with 11 positions matching TRBD1. The CDR3 totals 16 residues. V dropped 6 bases and J dropped 6; count of bases not matched to a gene: 11. Germline values: CDR1 MDHEN, CDR2 SYDVKM. The CDR3, as DNA: TGTGCCAGCAGCCCCTTCGGGACAGGGGGAAAGGATACGCAGTATTTT. This translates into CASSPFGTGGKDTQYF.

The genes are TRBV6-8 and TRBJ2-7; D is unresolved. The V end was cut by 0 bases, the J end by 0 bases, with 9 bases between. Germline V gene lookup returns CDR1 MNHGY and CDR2 SAAAGT. CDR3 size: 15 residues. For the CDR3, the DNA is TGTGCCAGCAGTTACTCGAGGCACCGCTCCTACGAGCAGTACTTC. It yields the protein CASSYSRHRSYEQYF.